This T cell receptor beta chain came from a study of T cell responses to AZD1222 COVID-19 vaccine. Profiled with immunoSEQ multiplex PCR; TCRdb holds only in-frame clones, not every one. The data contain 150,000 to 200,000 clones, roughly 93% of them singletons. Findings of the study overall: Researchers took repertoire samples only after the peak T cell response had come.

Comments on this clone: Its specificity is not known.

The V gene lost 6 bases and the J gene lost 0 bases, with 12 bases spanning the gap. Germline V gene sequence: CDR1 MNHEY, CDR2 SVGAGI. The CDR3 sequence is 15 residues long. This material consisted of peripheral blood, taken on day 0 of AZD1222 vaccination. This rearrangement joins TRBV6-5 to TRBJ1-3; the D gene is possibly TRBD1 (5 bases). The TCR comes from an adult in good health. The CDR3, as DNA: TGTGCCAGCAGCTGGGACCGAAGCTCTGGAAACACCATATATTTT. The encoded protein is CASSWDRSSGNTIYF.